A selection of T cell receptor beta chains follows, all from one sample in a study of blood T cell repertoires in COVID-19. Here immunoSEQ multiplex PCR was the method, and the copy in TCRdb shows in-frame clones only, minus some. The sample carries over 55,000 clones, about 90% recorded once. Sequencing was done on a sample of peripheral blood. Every receptor here comes from a man between 45 and 60 years old with active COVID-19. Each CDR3 is given with its conserved first and last residue. A D gene is named only where the DNA matches it firmly. For some rows the clone size is stated as once, few or many, or as a class when expanded; others skip it.

d_gene: NA; abundance: once; j_gene: TRBJ1-2; v_gene: TRBV3-1/TRBV3-2; len: 13; CDR3nt: TGTGCCAGCAGCCACGCGCGGTCTGATGGCTACACCTTC; CDR3aa: CASSHARSDGYTF
d_gene: NA; abundance: few; j_gene: TRBJ2-2; v_gene: TRBV24-1; len: 16; CDR3nt: TGTGCCACCAGTGAACGGGACATAACAAACACCGGGGAGCTGTTTTTT; CDR3aa: CATSERDITNTGELFF
d_gene: NA; abundance: once; j_gene: TRBJ2-3; v_gene: TRBV11-2; len: 17; CDR3nt: TGTGCCAGCAGCCGACTCCTAGGGGGAACTAGCACAGATACGCAGTATTTT; CDR3aa: CASSRLLGGTSTDTQYF
d_gene: NA; abundance: NA; j_gene: TRBJ2-3; v_gene: TRBV6-4; len: 15; CDR3nt: TGTGCCAGCAGTGACTCTGGCGGGAGCACAGATACGCAGTATTTT; CDR3aa: CASSDSGGSTDTQYF
d_gene: NA; abundance: NA; j_gene: TRBJ2-7; v_gene: TRBV28; len: 14; CDR3nt: TGTGCCAGCAGTATACCCGGGCGGGGCTACGAGCAGTACTTC; CDR3aa: CASSIPGRGYEQYF
d_gene: NA; abundance: NA; j_gene: TRBJ1-1; v_gene: TRBV3-1/TRBV3-2; len: 14; CDR3nt: TGTGCCAGCAGCCAAGAATGGGGCAACACTGAAGCTTTCTTT; CDR3aa: CASSQEWGNTEAFF
d_gene: TRBD1; abundance: NA; j_gene: TRBJ2-7; v_gene: TRBV19; len: 14; CDR3nt: TGTGCCAGTAGTCCCGACTGGACAGGGCACGAGCAGTACTTC; CDR3aa: CASSPDWTGHEQYF
d_gene: NA; abundance: few; j_gene: TRBJ1-2; v_gene: TRBV29-1; len: 13; CDR3nt: TGCAGCGTTGAAGATAGCAGGAGGGGTGGCTACACCTTC; CDR3aa: CSVEDSRRGGYTF
d_gene: TRBD1; abundance: NA; j_gene: TRBJ1-1; v_gene: TRBV11-2; len: 17; CDR3nt: TGTGCCAGCAGCACATACCGAAGACAGGGGGAGAACACTGAAGCTTTCTTT; CDR3aa: CASSTYRRQGENTEAFF
d_gene: NA; abundance: NA; j_gene: TRBJ2-1; v_gene: TRBV7-2; len: 15; CDR3nt: TGTGCCAGCAGCCCCGCCAGGGCCCGACTAGGAGAGGAGTTCTTC; CDR3aa: CASSPARARLGEEFF
d_gene: NA; abundance: once; j_gene: TRBJ2-3; v_gene: TRBV5-6; len: 12; CDR3nt: TGTGCCAGCAGCTTTTACACAGATACGCAGTATTTT; CDR3aa: CASSFYTDTQYF
d_gene: TRBD1; abundance: NA; j_gene: TRBJ1-1; v_gene: TRBV10-2; len: 13; CDR3nt: TGCGCCAGCGCCGGACAGGGGGGAACTGAAGCTTTCTTT; CDR3aa: CASAGQGGTEAFF
d_gene: NA; abundance: NA; j_gene: TRBJ1-4; v_gene: TRBV9; len: 15; CDR3nt: TGTGCCAGCAGCCCAACGACAGGCGAGTGGGAAAAACTGTTTTTT; CDR3aa: CASSPTTGEWEKLFF
d_gene: NA; abundance: NA; j_gene: TRBJ1-1; v_gene: TRBV10-3; len: 14; CDR3nt: TGTGCCATCAGTGAGGGGACAACGGGCACTGAAGCTTTCTTT; CDR3aa: CAISEGTTGTEAFF
d_gene: NA; abundance: NA; j_gene: TRBJ2-4; v_gene: TRBV28; len: 15; CDR3nt: TGTGCCAGCGGGACCTATAGCGGTAGAAAAAACATTCAGTACTTC; CDR3aa: CASGTYSGRKNIQYF
d_gene: TRBD2; abundance: once; j_gene: TRBJ2-7; v_gene: TRBV2; len: 16; CDR3nt: TGTGCCAGCATCAAAGTCCAACGGGAGGGCCTCGGGGAGCAGTACTTC; CDR3aa: CASIKVQREGLGEQYF
d_gene: NA; abundance: NA; j_gene: TRBJ1-5; v_gene: TRBV7-9; len: 17; CDR3nt: TGTGCCAGCAGCCTGAGACATATCTTATATAGCAATCAGCCCCAGCATTTT; CDR3aa: CASSLRHILYSNQPQHF
d_gene: NA; abundance: NA; j_gene: TRBJ1-1; v_gene: TRBV19; len: 16; CDR3nt: TGTGCCAGTAGTATAGGTGGCCTGCCCATGAACACTGAAGCTTTCTTT; CDR3aa: CASSIGGLPMNTEAFF
d_gene: TRBD1; abundance: NA; j_gene: TRBJ2-5; v_gene: TRBV7-7; len: 14; CDR3nt: TGTGCTAGCAGCTTGGGGACAGGTCAAGAGACCCAGTACTTC; CDR3aa: CASSLGTGQETQYF
d_gene: NA; abundance: NA; j_gene: TRBJ2-7; v_gene: TRBV5-6; len: 14; CDR3nt: TGTGCCAGCAGCTGGGGGACAAAAGCCTACGAGCAGTACTTC; CDR3aa: CASSWGTKAYEQYF
d_gene: NA; abundance: NA; j_gene: TRBJ2-3; v_gene: TRBV29-1; len: 13; CDR3nt: TGCAGCGTTGATAGCGGTCACACAGATACGCAGTATTTT; CDR3aa: CSVDSGHTDTQYF
d_gene: NA; abundance: NA; j_gene: TRBJ1-5; v_gene: TRBV24-1; len: 13; CDR3nt: TGTGCCACCAGTGTTCACGGGAATCAGCCCCAGCATTTT; CDR3aa: CATSVHGNQPQHF
d_gene: NA; abundance: NA; j_gene: TRBJ2-7; v_gene: TRBV11-2; len: 14; CDR3nt: TGTGCCAGCAGCTCTGGACAGAACTCCTACGAGCAGTACTTC; CDR3aa: CASSSGQNSYEQYF
d_gene: NA; abundance: NA; j_gene: TRBJ2-3; v_gene: TRBV10-3; len: 14; CDR3nt: TGTGCCATCAGTTGGACAGACCAACCAGATACGCAGTATTTT; CDR3aa: CAISWTDQPDTQYF
d_gene: TRBD2; abundance: NA; j_gene: TRBJ2-1; v_gene: TRBV19; len: 18; CDR3nt: TGTGCCAGTAGTATAAACCTAGCGGCGCTTTCCTCCTACAATGAGCAGTTCTTC; CDR3aa: CASSINLAALSSYNEQFF
d_gene: NA; abundance: NA; j_gene: TRBJ1-1; v_gene: TRBV28; len: 13; CDR3nt: TGTGCCAGCAGTTTACTGGGAGATACTGAAGCTTTCTTT; CDR3aa: CASSLLGDTEAFF
d_gene: TRBD1; abundance: NA; j_gene: TRBJ2-7; v_gene: TRBV5-1; len: 14; CDR3nt: TGCGCCAGCAGCCGGGGGACAGGGGTCTCCGAGCAGTACTTC; CDR3aa: CASSRGTGVSEQYF
d_gene: NA; abundance: NA; j_gene: TRBJ1-2; v_gene: TRBV14; len: 14; CDR3nt: TGTGCCAGCAGCCTGCTGGGAGGGGCAGGTGGCTACACCTTC; CDR3aa: CASSLLGGAGGYTF
d_gene: NA; abundance: NA; j_gene: TRBJ2-1; v_gene: TRBV6-5; len: 13; CDR3nt: TGTGCCAGCACTTTCAGGGGATCCGGTGAGCAGTTCTTC; CDR3aa: CASTFRGSGEQFF
d_gene: NA; abundance: once; j_gene: TRBJ1-5; v_gene: TRBV28; len: 20; CDR3nt: TGTGCCAGCAGTTTAGCCCCTTGGTCTATCGGACAGCTTAGCAATCAGCCCCAGCATTTT; CDR3aa: CASSLAPWSIGQLSNQPQHF
d_gene: NA; abundance: NA; j_gene: TRBJ1-2; v_gene: TRBV28; len: 15; CDR3nt: TGTGCCAGCAGTTTTTATTTGGAACAGGTCTCAGGCTACACCTTC; CDR3aa: CASSFYLEQVSGYTF
d_gene: NA; abundance: once; j_gene: TRBJ1-1; v_gene: TRBV28; len: 12; CDR3nt: TGTGCCAGCAGTTTCAGGAACACTGAAGCTTTCTTT; CDR3aa: CASSFRNTEAFF
d_gene: NA; abundance: NA; j_gene: TRBJ2-5; v_gene: TRBV5-5; len: 15; CDR3nt: TGTGCCAGCAGACTTGAGGGGGCGGGACATATGGCCCAGTACTTC; CDR3aa: CASRLEGAGHMAQYF
d_gene: NA; abundance: NA; j_gene: TRBJ2-3; v_gene: TRBV10-2; len: 14; CDR3nt: TGCGCCAGCAGCGGAGACAGAAGCACAGATACGCAGTATTTT; CDR3aa: CASSGDRSTDTQYF
d_gene: TRBD2; abundance: NA; j_gene: TRBJ2-1; v_gene: TRBV13; len: 18; CDR3nt: TGTGCCAGCAGCTTAAAGGGGTGGGGGACTAGCGGGAGTTATGAGCAGTTCTTC; CDR3aa: CASSLKGWGTSGSYEQFF
d_gene: NA; abundance: NA; j_gene: TRBJ1-4; v_gene: TRBV19; len: 14; CDR3nt: TGTGCCACCCTCCCGACAGCAACTAATGAAAAACTGTTTTTT; CDR3aa: CATLPTATNEKLFF
d_gene: TRBD1; abundance: few; j_gene: TRBJ2-1; v_gene: TRBV12-5; len: 16; CDR3nt: TGTGCTAGTGGTGGGAGACAGGGGCCCCGGGGGAATGAGCAGTTCTTC; CDR3aa: CASGGRQGPRGNEQFF
d_gene: NA; abundance: NA; j_gene: TRBJ2-7; v_gene: TRBV5-1; len: 14; CDR3nt: TGCGCCAGCAGCTTGCGACAGGACTCCTACGAGCAGTACTTC; CDR3aa: CASSLRQDSYEQYF